This T cell receptor (beta chain) was profiled in a study of blood T cells in healthy people across ages. Points from the study as a whole: Unsorted PBMC material precluded a definitive naive versus antigen-experienced comparison.

With respect to this clonotype: Its antigen is unidentified.

Trimming removed 3 bases from V and 1 base from J, with 9 bases in between. CDR3 length equals 14 residues. The germline V gene encodes CDR1 SEHNR and CDR2 FQNEAQ (reference sequence). A second PCR of 7 to 11 cycles used a sample-barcoded 5' primer and a J-beta primer mix. The template-switch adaptor, which had 12 random nucleotides, put a tag on each cDNA molecule. Each CDR3 protein gets one entry after TCRdb re-called the 5' RACE reads with MiXCR. Counted here are some 1.8 million distinct CDR3 sequences, roughly 43% occurring once; the ten biggest clones make up 20% to 25%. The source is a human donor in good health. Specimen: blood. The rearrangement links TRBV7-9 to TRBJ1-1, with no clear D. The CDR3 region is CASSFKEGNTEAFF. The CDR3 DNA is TGTGCCAGCAGCTTTAAGGAGGGGAACACTGAAGCTTTCTTT.